The present entry profiles one TCR beta chain with its context. The antigen remains unidentified. The data stem from a study of cytomegalovirus exposure and HLA in healthy donors. These donors were members of the 120-subject validation cohort, a group separate from the approximately 670-subject first cohort. The study's findings and limits: In vitro testing confirmed a few CMV-associated chains as specific for CMV antigens. According to a subsequent analysis, TCR clusters from the first cohort were inclined to appear together in the roughly 120 validation repertoires. Rare TCR sequences predominated, though certain public TCRs were found in many donors.

The method was immunoSEQ multiplex PCR; TCRdb's version includes in-frame clones alone and lacks a portion of them. The table has 200,000 or so clones, roughly 88% seen once. The TCR originated in a woman in her 30s in good health and CMV-seropositive. Sequenced material: PBMCs.

The CDR3 bases are TGTGCCAGCACGCGACAGGGCCCCTACGAGCAGTACTTC. Amino acid sequence: CASTRQGPYEQYF. The chain combines TRBV2 with TRBJ2-7; 7 positions match TRBD1. V was clipped by 7 bases and J by 2 bases; unmatched bases: 5. This CDR3 is built from 13 residues. The V gene's germline CDR1 is SNHLY and CDR2 FYNNEI.